This entry lists 20 T cell receptor beta chains sequenced from one sample in a study of T cells after yellow fever vaccination. TCRdb reprocessed the 5' RACE reads with MiXCR, giving one entry per CDR3 protein. This sample has 350,000 to 550,000 distinct CDR3 sequences, with 18% found just once. The source material was PBMCs, sampled before the yellow fever booster vaccination. The receptors were gathered from a man younger than 35 who received the YFV17D yellow fever vaccine.

This clonotype came up a few times. The chain's CDR3 is CSVAAAGYEQYF. The CDR3 DNA follows: TGCAGCGTTGCGGCAGCTGGGTACGAGCAGTACTTC. The chain carries TRBV29-1 and TRBJ2-7; D gene ambiguous. The CDR3 totals 12 residues. The germline V gene has CDR1 SQVTM and CDR2 ANQGSEA. V gave up 4 bases and J gave up 4 bases, with 11 bases separating them.

In its sample, this clonotype was seen a few times. This rearrangement joins TRBV12-3 or TRBV12-4 to TRBJ2-5; D may correspond to TRBD1 or TRBD2 (7 bases each). With 10 bases removed from V and 5 bases from J, the gap between germline ends came to 20 bases. This CDR3 region has 14 residues. The CDR3 bases are TGTGCCACCAGGGGGGGAGGGGCAGCGGAGACCCAGTACTTC. Protein: CATRGGGAAETQYF.

This clonotype came up a few times. This chain connects TRBV29-1 to TRBJ1-1; D uncertain. Between the trimmed V and J ends, which lost 6 bases and 8 bases, there was a span of 19 bases. The CDR3 runs 13 residues. Germline V CDR1 and CDR2: SQVTM, ANQGSEA. CDR3 in DNA: TGCAGCGTCACCCCCCCCGGGGAGGTAGAAGCTTTCTTT. It encodes CSVTPPGEVEAFF.

The chain couples TRBV12-3 or TRBV12-4 to TRBJ2-7, with D hard to call. The CDR3 is 13 amino acids. The V and J ends lost 5 bases and 2 bases respectively, with 10 bases between them. CDR3 nucleotide sequence: TGTGCCAGCAGTCCATCTCCCCCCTACGAGCAGTACGTC. This codes for CASSPSPPYEQYV.

This clonotype has only a few counts. This rearrangement joins TRBV27 to TRBJ2-1; 9 nucleotides line up with TRBD2. The CDR3 loop spans 16 amino acids. Trimming at V came to 5 bases and at J to 4 bases, leaving 9 bases not matched to a gene. Per germline, CDR1 MNHEY and CDR2 SMNVEV (reference sequence). In DNA form, the CDR3 reads TGTGCCAGCAGTCCCCTGGCTAGCGGGGTATACAATGAGCAGTTCTTC. Translation gives CASSPLASGVYNEQFF.

The chain couples TRBV12-3 or TRBV12-4 to TRBJ2-2; D gene ambiguous. V lost 6 bases and J 7 bases, leaving 12 bases between the germline ends. The CDR3 runs 13 residues. The CDR3 sequence is CASSRKYNGELFF. The CDR3 DNA sequence: TGTGCCAGCAGCCGGAAGTACAACGGGGAGCTGTTTTTT.

The chain uses TRBV7-2 and TRBJ1-2; D uncertain. V shed 6 bases and J shed 5 bases, with 10 bases lying between them. Germline CDR1 SGHTA, CDR2 FQGNSA. This CDR3 region has 12 residues. CDR3 protein: CASSLRLYGYTF. CDR3 DNA: TGTGCCAGCAGTCTTAGACTATATGGCTACACCTTC.

This clonotype has just a few counts. The V gene is TRBV7-9, the J gene TRBJ2-5; 12 nucleotides match TRBD1. Germline V gene sequence: CDR1 SEHNR, CDR2 FQNEAQ (reference sequence). The CDR3 length is 16 residues. J was trimmed by 5 bases and V by 7 bases; bases with no gene match: 11. CDR3 protein: CASTLGDRGRRETQYF. In DNA form, the CDR3 reads TGTGCCAGCACTTTAGGGGACAGGGGGCGCCGGGAGACCCAGTACTTC.

In this sample, this clonotype turned up a few times. The genes are TRBV4-2 and TRBJ2-5, with D unresolved. Trimming stripped 1 base from V and 6 bases from J, with 9 bases between. Germline values: CDR1 LGHNA, CDR2 YNFKEQ. This CDR3 region has 13 residues. In nucleotides, the CDR3 is TGTGCCAGCAGCCAAGTGCAGGCCCAGACCCAGTACTTC. As protein: CASSQVQAQTQYF.

The rearrangement joins TRBV4-3 to TRBJ2-3; TRBD2 matches 9 bases. Per germline, CDR1 LGHNA and CDR2 YSLEER. Unmatched junction bases numbered 2, after V lost 1 base and J lost 0 bases. The CDR3 spans 16 residues. CDR3 sequence (DNA): TGCGCCAGCAGCCAAGGAGCGGGGGGAAGCACAGATACGCAGTATTTT. Its protein product is CASSQGAGGSTDTQYF.

The genes are TRBV5-1 and TRBJ2-4, with D possibly TRBD2 on 5 matching bases. The V gene lost 4 bases and the J gene lost 6 bases, with 11 bases spanning the gap. Germline assignment: CDR1 SGHRS and CDR2 YFSETQ. The CDR3 is made up of 13 amino acids. CDR3 protein: CASSPGLVNIQYF. CDR3 DNA sequence: TGCGCCAGCAGCCCAGGACTTGTAAACATTCAGTACTTC.

The chain recombines TRBV4-3 with TRBJ1-1; no reliable D call. CDR3 length: 15 amino acids. Per germline, CDR1 LGHNA and CDR2 YSLEER. V lost 0 bases, J lost 6 bases, and 14 bases lay in between. CDR3 region: CASSQDLFDIAEAFF. The DNA for the CDR3 is TGCGCCAGCAGCCAAGACTTGTTTGATATCGCTGAAGCTTTCTTT.

This clonotype was observed at least ten times. This chain joins TRBV15 and TRBJ2-1; no definite D call. The CDR3 runs 11 residues. CDR1 and CDR2 from the germline V gene are LNHNV and YYDKDF (reference sequence). The V gene lost 1 base and the J gene lost 9 bases, with 4 bases spanning the gap. The CDR3 loop reads CATSRVGEQFF. Written as DNA, the CDR3 is TGTGCCACCAGCAGAGTTGGTGAGCAGTTCTTC.

Turning to this clonotype: This may come from a read error, since a much larger clone is one base off. The rearrangement uses TRBV4-3 and TRBJ2-5; 7 bases agree with TRBD1. This CDR3 region has 13 residues. Germline CDR1 and CDR2: LGHNA and YSLEER. The chain's CDR3 is CTSSQDREGTQYF. The CDR3 DNA reads TGCACCAGCAGCCAAGACAGGGAAGGGACCCAGTACTTC.

In its sample, this clonotype was seen a few times. The V and J genes are TRBV7-9 and TRBJ1-3; possible D gene TRBD1, 6 bases. Per the germline V gene, CDR1 is SEHNR and CDR2 is FQNEAQ (reference sequence). The CDR3 has 15 amino acids. Trimming pared 5 bases from V and 4 bases from J, leaving 15 bases between. CDR3 nucleotides: TGTGCCAGCAGCCCAATTACAGGGTCAGGAAACACCATATATTTT. Translation: CASSPITGSGNTIYF.

The rearrangement uses TRBV30 and TRBJ1-6; D possibly corresponds to TRBD1 (5 bases). The germline V gene encodes CDR1 GTSNPN and CDR2 SVGIG (reference sequence). Trimming removed 8 bases from V and 9 bases from J, with 17 bases in between. This CDR3 region has 13 residues. The CDR3 nucleotides read TGTGCCAAAGGGGAACAGGAGGGTTCACCCCTCCACTTT. Protein sequence: CAKGEQEGSPLHF. Combining the CDR3 with reference TRBV30 and TRBJ1-6 gives the whole variable domain SQTIHQWPATLVQPVGSPLSLECTVEGTSNPNLYWYRQAAGRGLQLLFYSVGIGQISSEVPQNLSASRPQDRQFILSSKKLLLSDSGFYLCAKGEQEGSPLHFGNGTRLTVT.

CDR3 in DNA: TGCGCCAGCAGCTTTAGCGGGGGGGCCGGGAATGAGCAGTTCTTC. The encoded protein is CASSFSGGAGNEQFF. This sequence joins TRBV5-1 and TRBJ2-1, with 11 bases matching TRBD2. Germline CDR1 reads SGHRS; CDR2 reads YFSETQ. J gave up 7 bases and V 2 bases, and 5 bases lay outside the gene matches. The CDR3 is 15 residues long. Supplemented by reference TRBV5-1 and TRBJ2-1, the full variable domain reads KAGVTQTPRYLIKTRGQQVTLSCSPISGHRSVSWYQQTPGQGLQFLFEYFSETQRNKGNFPGRFSGRQFSNSRSEMNVSTLELGDSALYLCASSFSGGAGNEQFFGPGTRLTVL.

V gene TRBV24-1 combines with J gene TRBJ1-1; D ambiguous. V lost 4 bases, J lost 3 bases, and 14 bases lay in between. Per the germline V gene, CDR1 is KGHDR and CDR2 is SFDVKD. The CDR3 sequence is 15 residues long. The CDR3 region has the DNA TGTGCCACCAGTGACCCGACGGACGGCTACACTGAAGCTTTCTTT. This gives the protein CATSDPTDGYTEAFF.

This clonotype was counted between two and nine times. The gene calls are TRBV11-1 and TRBJ2-5; the D gene is possibly TRBD2 (5 bases). CDR1 is SGHAT, CDR2 FQDESV, per germline (reference sequence). The length of the CDR3 is 17 residues. V dropped 4 bases and J dropped 0 bases, with 18 bases sitting between them. The CDR3 reads CASSSGSSSMYQETQYF. The CDR3 DNA reads as TGTGCCAGCAGCTCCGGGTCTAGCTCTATGTACCAAGAGACCCAGTACTTC. The variable domain in full, with the rest retrieved from reference TRBV11-1 and TRBJ2-5, is EAEVAQSPRYKITEKSQAVAFWCDPISGHATLYWYRQILGQGPELLVQFQDESVVDDSQLPKDRFSAERLKGVDSTLKIQPAELGDSAMYLCASSSGSSSMYQETQYFGPGTRLLVL.

This clonotype has just a few counts. This chain connects TRBV11-2 to TRBJ2-7; D call uncertain. The V gene's germline CDR1 is SGHAT and CDR2 FQNNGV. V lost 3 bases and J 0 bases, leaving 9 bases between the germline ends. The CDR3 runs 14 residues. CDR3 in DNA: TGTGCCAGCAGCTTGATGGGTAGCTCCTACGAGCAGTACTTC. Translation: CASSLMGSSYEQYF.